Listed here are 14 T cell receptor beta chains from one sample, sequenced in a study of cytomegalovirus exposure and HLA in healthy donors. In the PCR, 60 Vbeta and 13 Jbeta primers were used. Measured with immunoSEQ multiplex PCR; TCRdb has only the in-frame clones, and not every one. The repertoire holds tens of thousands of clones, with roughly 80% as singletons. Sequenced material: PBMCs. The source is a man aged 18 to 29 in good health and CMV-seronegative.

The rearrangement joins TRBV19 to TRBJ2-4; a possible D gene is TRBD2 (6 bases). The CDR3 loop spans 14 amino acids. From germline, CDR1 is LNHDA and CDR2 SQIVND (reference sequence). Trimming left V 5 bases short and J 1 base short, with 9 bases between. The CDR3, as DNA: TGTGCCAGTAGTCGCGGGAATGCCAAAAACATTCAGTACTTC. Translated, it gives CASSRGNAKNIQYF. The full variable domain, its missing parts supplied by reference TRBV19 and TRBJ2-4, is DGGITQSPKYLFRKEGQNVTLSCEQNLNHDAMYWYRQDPGQGLRLIYYSQIVNDFQKGDIAEGYSVSREKKESFPLTVTSAQKNPTAFYLCASSRGNAKNIQYFGAGTRLSVL.

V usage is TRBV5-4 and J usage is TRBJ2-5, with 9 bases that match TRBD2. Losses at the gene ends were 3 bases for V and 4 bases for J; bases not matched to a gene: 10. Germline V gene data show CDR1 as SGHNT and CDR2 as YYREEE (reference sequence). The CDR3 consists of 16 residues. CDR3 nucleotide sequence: TGTGCCAGCAGCTCCGTTGTAGCGGGAGAAGGAGAGACCCAGTACTTC. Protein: CASSSVVAGEGETQYF.

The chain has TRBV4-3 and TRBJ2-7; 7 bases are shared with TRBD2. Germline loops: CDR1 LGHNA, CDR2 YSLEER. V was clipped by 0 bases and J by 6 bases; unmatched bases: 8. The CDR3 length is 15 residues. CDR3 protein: CASSQDRAGATEQYF. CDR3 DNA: TGCGCCAGCAGCCAAGATCGCGCGGGAGCAACCGAGCAGTACTTC.

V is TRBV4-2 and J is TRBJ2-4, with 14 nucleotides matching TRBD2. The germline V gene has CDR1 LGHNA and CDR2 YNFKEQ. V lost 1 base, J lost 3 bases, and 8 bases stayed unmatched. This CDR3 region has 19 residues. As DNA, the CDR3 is TGTGCCAGCAGCCAAGGAGGGACTAGCGGGAGATTGGACAAAAACATTCAGTACTTC. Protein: CASSQGGTSGRLDKNIQYF.

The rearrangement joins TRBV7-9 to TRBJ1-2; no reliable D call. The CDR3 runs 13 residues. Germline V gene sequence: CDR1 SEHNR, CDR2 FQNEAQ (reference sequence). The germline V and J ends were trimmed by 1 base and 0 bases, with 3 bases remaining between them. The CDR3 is CASSLGTNYGYTF. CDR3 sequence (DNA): TGTGCCAGCAGCTTAGGTACTAACTATGGCTACACCTTC.

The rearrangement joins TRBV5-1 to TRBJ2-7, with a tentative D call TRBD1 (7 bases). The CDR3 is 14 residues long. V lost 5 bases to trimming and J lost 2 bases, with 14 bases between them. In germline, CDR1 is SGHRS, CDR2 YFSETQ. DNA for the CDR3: TGCGCCAGCAGAATGTCAGGGGGGACCTACGAGCAGTACTTC. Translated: CASRMSGGTYEQYF.

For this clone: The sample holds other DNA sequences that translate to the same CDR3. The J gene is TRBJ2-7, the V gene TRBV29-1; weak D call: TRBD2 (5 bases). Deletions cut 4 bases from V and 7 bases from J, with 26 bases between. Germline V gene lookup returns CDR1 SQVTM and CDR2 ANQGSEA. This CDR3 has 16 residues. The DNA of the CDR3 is TGCAGCGTTGTCGGGGTGCGCGGAAAGCCAATGCGGGAGCAGTACTTC. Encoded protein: CSVVGVRGKPMREQYF.

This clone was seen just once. DNA of the CDR3: TGCGCCAGCAGCCAAGAATTAGGAGTCTCTGGAAACACCATATATTTT. Translation: CASSQELGVSGNTIYF. The rearrangement uses TRBV4-3 and TRBJ1-3; D uncertain. V gave up 0 bases and J gave up 0 bases, with 9 bases separating them. Germline V CDR1 and CDR2: LGHNA, YSLEER. This CDR3 spans 16 amino acids.

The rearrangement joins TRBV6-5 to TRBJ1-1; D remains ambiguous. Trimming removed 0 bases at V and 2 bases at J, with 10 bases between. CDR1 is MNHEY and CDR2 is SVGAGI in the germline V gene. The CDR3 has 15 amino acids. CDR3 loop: CASSYSSPLNTEAFF. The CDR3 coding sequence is TGTGCCAGCAGTTACTCGAGCCCTCTTAACACTGAAGCTTTCTTT.

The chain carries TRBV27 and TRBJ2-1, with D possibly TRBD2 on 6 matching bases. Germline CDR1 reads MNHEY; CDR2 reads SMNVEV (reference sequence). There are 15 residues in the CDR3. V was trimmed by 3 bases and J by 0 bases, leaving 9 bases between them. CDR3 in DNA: TGTGCCAGCAGTTTGAGCGGGCTCTCCTACAATGAGCAGTTCTTC. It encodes CASSLSGLSYNEQFF.

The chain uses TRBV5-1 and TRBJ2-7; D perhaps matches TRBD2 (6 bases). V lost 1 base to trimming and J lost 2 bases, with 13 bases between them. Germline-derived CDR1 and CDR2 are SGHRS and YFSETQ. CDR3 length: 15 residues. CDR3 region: CASSLRGGDTYEQYF. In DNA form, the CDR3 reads TGCGCCAGCAGCTTGAGGGGCGGGGATACCTACGAGCAGTACTTC.

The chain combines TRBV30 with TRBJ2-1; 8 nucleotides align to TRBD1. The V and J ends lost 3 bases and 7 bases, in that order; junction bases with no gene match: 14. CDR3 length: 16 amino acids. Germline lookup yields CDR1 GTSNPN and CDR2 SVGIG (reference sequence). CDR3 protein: CAWSEGQGRIGNEQFF. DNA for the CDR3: TGTGCCTGGAGCGAAGGACAGGGTAGAATCGGAAATGAGCAGTTCTTC.

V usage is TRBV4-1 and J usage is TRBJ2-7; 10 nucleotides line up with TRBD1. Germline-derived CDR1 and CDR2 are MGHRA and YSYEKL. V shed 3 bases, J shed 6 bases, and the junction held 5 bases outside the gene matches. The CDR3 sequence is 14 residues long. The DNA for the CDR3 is TGCGCCAGCAGCCACGGACAGGGGGGTAGCGAGCAGTACTTC. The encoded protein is CASSHGQGGSEQYF.

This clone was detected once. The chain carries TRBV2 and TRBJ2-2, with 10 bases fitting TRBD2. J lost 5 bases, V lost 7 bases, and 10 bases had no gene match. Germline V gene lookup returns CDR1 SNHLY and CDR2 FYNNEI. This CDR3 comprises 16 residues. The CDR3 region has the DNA TGTGCCAGCATGCGGACTAGCGGAGGGGAAACCGGGGAGCTGTTTTTT. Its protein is CASMRTSGGETGELFF.